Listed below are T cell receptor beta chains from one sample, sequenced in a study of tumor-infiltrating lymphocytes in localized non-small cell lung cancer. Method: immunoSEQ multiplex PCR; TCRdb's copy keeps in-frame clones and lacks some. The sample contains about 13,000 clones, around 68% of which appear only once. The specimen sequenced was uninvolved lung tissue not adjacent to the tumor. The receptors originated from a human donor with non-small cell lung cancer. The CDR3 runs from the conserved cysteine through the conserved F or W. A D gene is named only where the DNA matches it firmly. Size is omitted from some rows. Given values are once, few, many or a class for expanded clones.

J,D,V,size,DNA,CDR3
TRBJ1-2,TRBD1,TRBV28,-,TGTGCCAGCAGTTTATCTTTTCGACAGGGACGCTATGGCTACACCTTC,CASSLSFRQGRYGYTF
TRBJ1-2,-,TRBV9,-,TGTGCCAGCAGCGTAGGGGGCTATGGCTACACCTTC,CASSVGGYGYTF
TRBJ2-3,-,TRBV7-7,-,TGTGCCAGCAGCTTGGCCGACACAGATACGCAGTATTTT,CASSLADTDTQYF
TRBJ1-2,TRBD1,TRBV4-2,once,TGTGCCAGCAGCCAAGGACCCGGACAGGGGGCGCGGGGCTACACCTTC,CASSQGPGQGARGYTF
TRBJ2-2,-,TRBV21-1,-,TGTGCCAGCACCCATGGGAGTTTTAACACCGGGGAGCTGTTTTTT,CASTHGSFNTGELFF
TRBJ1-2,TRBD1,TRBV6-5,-,TGTGCCAGCAGTAAAGACAGGGCCCCCTATGGCTACACCTTC,CASSKDRAPYGYTF
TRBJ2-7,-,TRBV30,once,TGTGCCTGGAGTGTCACGCGGGACGAGCAGTACTTC,CAWSVTRDEQYF
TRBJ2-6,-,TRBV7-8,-,TGTGCCAGCAGCTCAACCTACTCTGGGGCCAACGTCCTGACTTTC,CASSSTYSGANVLTF
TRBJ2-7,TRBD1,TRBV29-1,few,TGCAGCGCCCGGGACAGCTACGAGCAGTACTTC,CSARDSYEQYF
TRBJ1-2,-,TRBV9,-,TGTGCCAGCAGCGTAGACAGTAACTATGGCTACACCTTC,CASSVDSNYGYTF
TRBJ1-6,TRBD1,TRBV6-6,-,TGTGCCAGCAGTCAGGGACAGGGTAAATATAATTCACCCCTCCACTTT,CASSQGQGKYNSPLHF
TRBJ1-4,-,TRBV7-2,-,TGTGCCAGCAGCATTCGGACAGACACAACTAATGAAAAACTGTTTTTT,CASSIRTDTTNEKLFF
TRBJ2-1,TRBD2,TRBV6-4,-,TGTGCCAGCAGTGAACTAGCGGGAGTCCCAGGGAATGAGCAGTTCTTC,CASSELAGVPGNEQFF
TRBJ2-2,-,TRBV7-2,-,TGTGCCAGCAGCTGGGGGTGGGGAGGCACCGGGGAGCTGTTTTTT,CASSWGWGGTGELFF
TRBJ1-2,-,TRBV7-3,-,TGTGCCAGCAGCTTAAGCGCAGGGGAAGGCTACACCTTC,CASSLSAGEGYTF
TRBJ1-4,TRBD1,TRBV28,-,TGTGCCAGCAGAAGACAGGGGTGGGAAAAACTGTTTTTT,CASRRQGWEKLFF
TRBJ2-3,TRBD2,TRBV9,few,TGTGCCAGCCCCAGTACCACTAGCGGGGGGGCGGATACGCAGTATTTT,CASPSTTSGGADTQYF
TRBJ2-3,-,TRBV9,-,TGTGCCAGCAGCCCCCCCTCCAGGGGGCGCGACGGGGGGGCAGATACGCAGTATTTT,CASSPPSRGRDGGADTQYF
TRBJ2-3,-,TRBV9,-,TGTGCCAGCAGCCCCCAGTATCGAGGTGTGGCCGATACGCAGTATTTT,CASSPQYRGVADTQYF
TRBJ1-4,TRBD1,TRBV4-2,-,TGTGCCAGCAGCGCCACGGGACAGCAGTATGAAAAACTGTTTTTT,CASSATGQQYEKLFF
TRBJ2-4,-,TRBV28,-,TGTGCCAGCAGCCTGGGGGGGGGCGCCAAAAACATTCAGTACTTC,CASSLGGGAKNIQYF
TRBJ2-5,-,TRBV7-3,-,TGTGCCAGCAGCCCGACAGGATTGCAAGAGACCCAGTACTTC,CASSPTGLQETQYF
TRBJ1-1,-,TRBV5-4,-,TGTGCCAGCAGCTTAACAGGAATGAACACTGAAGCTTTCTTT,CASSLTGMNTEAFF
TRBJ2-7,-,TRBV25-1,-,TGTGCCAGCAGTGGTTTCCACGAGCAGTACTTC,CASSGFHEQYF
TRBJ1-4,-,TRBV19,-,TGTGCCAGTAGTGAACCCTTAGCACGACGGCGTGAAAAACTGTTTTTT,CASSEPLARRREKLFF
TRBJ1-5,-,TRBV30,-,TGTGCCTGGAGTGGTCCTCAGGGGCTGACTAATCAGCCCCAGCATTTT,CAWSGPQGLTNQPQHF
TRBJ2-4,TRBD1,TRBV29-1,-,TGCAGCGTTGAGGGACAGGGGGACATTCAGTACTTC,CSVEGQGDIQYF
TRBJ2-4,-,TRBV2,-,TGTGCCAGTTACAGGGAAAACATTCAGTACTTC,CASYRENIQYF
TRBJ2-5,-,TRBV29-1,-,TGCAGCGTTGATCGGGGCAGGGCGAGGGAGACCCAGTACTTC,CSVDRGRARETQYF
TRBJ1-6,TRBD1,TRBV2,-,TGTGCCCAGGGGACAGCTCTTACCTATAATTCACCCCTCCACTTT,CAQGTALTYNSPLHF
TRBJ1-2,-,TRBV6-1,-,TGTGCCAGCAGTGGGGGTCAGCCTAACTATGGCTACACCTTC,CASSGGQPNYGYTF